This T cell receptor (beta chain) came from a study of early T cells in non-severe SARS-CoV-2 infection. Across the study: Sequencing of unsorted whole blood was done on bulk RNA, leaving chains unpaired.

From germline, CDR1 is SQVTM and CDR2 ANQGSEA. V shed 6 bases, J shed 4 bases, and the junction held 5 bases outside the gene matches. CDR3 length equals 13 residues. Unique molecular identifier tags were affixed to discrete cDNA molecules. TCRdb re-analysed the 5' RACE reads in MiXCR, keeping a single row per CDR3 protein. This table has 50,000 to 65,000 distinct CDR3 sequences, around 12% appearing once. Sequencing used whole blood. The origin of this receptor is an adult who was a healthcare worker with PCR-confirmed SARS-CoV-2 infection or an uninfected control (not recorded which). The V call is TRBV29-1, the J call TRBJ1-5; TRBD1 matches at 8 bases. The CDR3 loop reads CSVAQGANQPQHF. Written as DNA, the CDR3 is TGCAGCGTAGCTCAGGGGGCGAATCAGCCCCAGCATTTT.